The next 9 T cell receptor beta chains were all read from a single sample in a study of shared clonotypes between healthy human individuals. Terminally differentiated effector memory CD45RA+ cells were left out of the naive CD8 fraction, which was CD45RO-negative and positively selected for CCR7. The method was immunoSEQ multiplex PCR; TCRdb's version includes in-frame clones alone and lacks a portion of them. The sample shows hundreds of thousands of clones, 85% to 95% of them seen only once. The sequencing sample was made of naive CD8+ T cells sorted from blood. The receptors originated from a woman in her twenties or thirties in good health.

The rearrangement links TRBV13 to TRBJ2-3; 13 bases line up with TRBD2. J gave up 0 bases and V 4 bases, and 7 bases lay outside the gene matches. The CDR3 is 18 amino acids. In germline, CDR1 is PRHDT, CDR2 FYEKMQ (reference sequence). The CDR3 DNA reads as TGTGCCAGCAGCTACGGACTAGCGGGAGCCTCTAGCACAGATACGCAGTATTTT. It translates to CASSYGLAGASSTDTQYF.

CDR3 nucleotides: TGTGCCAGCTCTGAGGACAGGGGGCTTTGGAGCGAAAAACTGTTTTTT. Translating it yields CASSEDRGLWSEKLFF. V is TRBV18 and J is TRBJ1-4; 11 nucleotides align to TRBD1. CDR1 is KGHSH, CDR2 LQKENI, per germline. The CDR3 runs to 16 residues. Losses at the gene ends were 6 bases for V and 8 bases for J; bases not matched to a gene: 11.

This sequence joins TRBV4-1 and TRBJ1-3, with a possible D match to TRBD1 (5 bases). This CDR3 comprises 15 residues. The germline V gene has CDR1 MGHRA and CDR2 YSYEKL. The V end was cut by 2 bases, the J end by 2 bases, with 10 bases between. The CDR3 bases are TGCGCCAGCAGCCAACCCGACAGTACTGGAAACACCATATATTTT. Translated: CASSQPDSTGNTIYF.

V usage is TRBV28 and J usage is TRBJ2-7; no clear D gene. The V and J ends lost 9 bases and 3 bases respectively, with 12 bases between them. This CDR3 has 12 residues. The germline V gene has CDR1 MDHEN and CDR2 SYDVKM. The CDR3 DNA is TGTGCCAGTAACGACGGTTTCTACGAGCAGTACTTC. Translated, it gives CASNDGFYEQYF. The full variable domain, its missing parts supplied by reference TRBV28 and TRBJ2-7, is DVKVTQSSRYLVKRTGEKVFLECVQDMDHENMFWYRQDPGLGLRLIYFSYDVKMKEKGDIPEGYSVSREKKERFSLILESASTNQTSMYLCASNDGFYEQYFGPGTRLTVT.

The chain uses TRBV6-6 and TRBJ1-2, with 11 bases identical to TRBD1. The CDR3 extends over 13 amino acids. V gave up 5 bases and J gave up 10 bases; unmatched junction bases: 6. Germline CDR1 reads MNHNY; CDR2 reads SVGAGI (reference sequence). The CDR3 region has the DNA TGTGCCAGCAGTGGGGAGGACAGGGGGCCCTACACCTTC. Amino acids: CASSGEDRGPYTF.

This chain links TRBV5-1 with TRBJ2-7; D perhaps matches TRBD1 (5 bases). With 5 bases removed from V and 6 bases from J, the gap between germline ends came to 24 bases. The CDR3 runs 16 residues. CDR1 is SGHRS and CDR2 is YFSETQ in the germline V gene. CDR3 DNA: TGCGCCAGCAGAAGGGGTCGGCAGGACGTACCCTCCGAGCAGTACTTC. The encoded protein is CASRRGRQDVPSEQYF.

The J gene is TRBJ2-5, the V gene TRBV4-1, with 11 bases matching TRBD2. The junction had 4 bases not matched to a gene; V was cut back by 0 bases and J by 1 base. Germline V gives CDR1 MGHRA, CDR2 YSYEKL. The CDR3 runs to 17 residues. CDR3 sequence (DNA): TGCGCCAGCAGCCAAGAACTAGCGGGAGTAGTCCAAGAGACCCAGTACTTC. The encoded protein is CASSQELAGVVQETQYF.

V gene TRBV27 combines with J gene TRBJ2-7; D is possibly TRBD1 or TRBD2 (6 bases each). This CDR3 is built from 11 residues. Trimming took off 6 bases at V and 9 bases at J, with 12 bases between the two ends. CDR1 and CDR2 (germline): MNHEY, SMNVEV (reference sequence). CDR3 nucleotide sequence: TGTGCCAGCAGGGGGGGCTTGGGGCAGTACTTC. It translates to CASRGGLGQYF.

The chain carries TRBV10-2 and TRBJ2-7; TRBD2 matches at 11 bases. This CDR3 comprises 16 residues. Germline CDR1 and CDR2: WSHSY and SAAADI. Germline trimming cut 6 bases from V and 4 bases from J; bases unmatched to any gene: 11. CDR3 DNA sequence: TGCGCCAGCAGCGCTCTTAGCGGGAGGGCCTCTTACGAGCAGTACTTC. It specifies CASSALSGRASYEQYF.